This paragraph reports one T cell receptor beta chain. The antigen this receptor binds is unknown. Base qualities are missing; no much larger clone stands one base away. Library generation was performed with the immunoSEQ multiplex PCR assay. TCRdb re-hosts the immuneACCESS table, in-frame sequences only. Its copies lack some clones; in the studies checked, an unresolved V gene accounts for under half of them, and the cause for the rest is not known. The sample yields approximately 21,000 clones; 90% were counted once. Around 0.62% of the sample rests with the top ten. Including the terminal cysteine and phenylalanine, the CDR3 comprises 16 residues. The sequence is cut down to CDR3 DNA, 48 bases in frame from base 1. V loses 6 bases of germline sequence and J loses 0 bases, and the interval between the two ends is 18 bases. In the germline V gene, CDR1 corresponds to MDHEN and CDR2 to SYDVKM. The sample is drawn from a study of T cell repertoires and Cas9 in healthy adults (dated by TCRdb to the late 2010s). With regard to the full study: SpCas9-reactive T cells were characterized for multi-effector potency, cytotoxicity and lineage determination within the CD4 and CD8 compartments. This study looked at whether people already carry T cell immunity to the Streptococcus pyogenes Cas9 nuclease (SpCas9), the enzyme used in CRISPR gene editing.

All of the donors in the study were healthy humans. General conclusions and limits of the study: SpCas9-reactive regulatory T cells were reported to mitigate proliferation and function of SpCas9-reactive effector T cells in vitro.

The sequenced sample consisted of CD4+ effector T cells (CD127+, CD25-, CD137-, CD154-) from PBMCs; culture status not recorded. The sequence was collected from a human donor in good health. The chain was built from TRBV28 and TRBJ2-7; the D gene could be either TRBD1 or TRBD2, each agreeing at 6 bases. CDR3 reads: CASSRGWQGSSYEQYF. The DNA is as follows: TGTGCCAGCAGCCGGGGGTGGCAGGGGAGCTCCTACGAGCAGTACTTC.